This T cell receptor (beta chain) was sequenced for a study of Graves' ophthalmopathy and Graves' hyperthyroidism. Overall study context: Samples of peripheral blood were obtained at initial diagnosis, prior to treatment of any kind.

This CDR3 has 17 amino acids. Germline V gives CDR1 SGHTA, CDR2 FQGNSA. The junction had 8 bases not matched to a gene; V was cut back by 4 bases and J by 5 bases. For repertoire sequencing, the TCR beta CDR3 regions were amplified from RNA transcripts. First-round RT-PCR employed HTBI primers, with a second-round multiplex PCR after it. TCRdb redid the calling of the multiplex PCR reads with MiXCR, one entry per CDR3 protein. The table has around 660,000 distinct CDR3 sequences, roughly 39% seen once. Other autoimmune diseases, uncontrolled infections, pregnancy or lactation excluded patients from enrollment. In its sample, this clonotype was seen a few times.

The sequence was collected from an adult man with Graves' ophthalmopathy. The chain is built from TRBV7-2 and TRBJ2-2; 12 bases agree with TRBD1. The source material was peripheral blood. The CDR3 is CASSSPGQGASTGELFF. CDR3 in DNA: TGTGCCAGCAGCTCCCCGGGACAGGGGGCTTCGACCGGGGAGCTGTTTTTT.